This T cell receptor (beta chain) emerged from a study of blood T cell repertoires in COVID-19. Study information: Samples taken during acute and convalescent COVID-19 were collected in the United States, Italy and Spain.

Under the authors' procedure: The authors estimated nucleated cell counts from reference gene primer amplification. The protocol was immunoSEQ multiplex PCR, while the TCRdb copy is restricted to in-frame clones and leaves out a portion. The V and J calls and clone size are taken from that table; D and trimming were inferred from the DNA. Here the sample spans roughly 79,000 clones, approximately 82% being singletons. The CDR3 totals 15 residues. V was cut by 0 bases and J by 7 bases, with 13 bases left in between. Germline CDR1 SGDLS, CDR2 YYNGEE. The sequenced sample was peripheral blood. The chain carries TRBV9 and TRBJ1-4; tentative D call: TRBD1 (5 bases). The receptor was derived from a human donor in a cohort sampled during active COVID-19. CDR3 protein: CASSVGGVVGEKLFF. The CDR3 nucleotides read TGTGCCAGCAGCGTAGGGGGGGTAGTCGGTGAAAAACTGTTTTTT.